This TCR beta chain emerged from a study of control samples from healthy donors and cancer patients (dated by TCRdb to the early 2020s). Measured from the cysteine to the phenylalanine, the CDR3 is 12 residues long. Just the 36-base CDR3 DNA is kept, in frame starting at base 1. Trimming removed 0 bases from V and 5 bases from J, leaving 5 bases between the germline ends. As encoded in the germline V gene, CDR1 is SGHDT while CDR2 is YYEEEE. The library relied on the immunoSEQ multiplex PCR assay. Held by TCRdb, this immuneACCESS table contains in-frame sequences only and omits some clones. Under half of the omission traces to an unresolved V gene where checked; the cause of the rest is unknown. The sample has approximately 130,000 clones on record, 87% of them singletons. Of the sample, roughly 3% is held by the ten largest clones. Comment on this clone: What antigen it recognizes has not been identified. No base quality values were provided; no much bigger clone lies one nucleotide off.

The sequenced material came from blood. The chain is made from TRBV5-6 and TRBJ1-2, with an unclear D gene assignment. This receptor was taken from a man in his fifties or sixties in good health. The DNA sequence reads TGTGCCAGCAGCTTGGTAGAGTATGGCTACACCTTC. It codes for CASSLVEYGYTF. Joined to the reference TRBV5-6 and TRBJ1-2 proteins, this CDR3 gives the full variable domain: DAGVTQSPTHLIKTRGQQVTLRCSPKSGHDTVSWYQQALGQGPQFIFQYYEEEERQRGNFPDRFSGHQFPNYSSELNVNALLLGDSALYLCASSLVEYGYTFGSGTRLTVV.